The T cell receptor (beta chain) described here comes from a study of long-term antiretroviral therapy in people with HIV. Study outcomes and limitations: Someone took the blood between about 2003 and 2018, maybe while older ART regimens were in use. Whichever time point was examined, clones expanded before ART dominated the repertoire.

With respect to this clone: What it recognizes is unknown.

CDR1 and CDR2 (germline): SGDLS, YYNGEE. The CDR3 is made up of 15 amino acids. The trim removed 0 bases at V and 3 bases at J, leaving 4 bases unmatched. Survey-level resolution applied to immunoSEQ assay v3.0. Measured with immunoSEQ multiplex PCR; TCRdb has only the in-frame clones, and not every one. The sample lists roughly 20,000 clones, approximately 80% seen once, with roughly 4.3% in the top ten. One or more pre-ART and two or more post-ART PBMC samples were available from each donor. This specimen consisted of unsorted PBMCs, obtained approximately 4 years after starting antiretroviral therapy. This chain uses TRBV9 with TRBJ2-7; TRBD2 matches at 9 bases. The TCR originated in a young man with HIV. The CDR3 DNA reads TGTGCCAGCAGCGTAGAAGCGGGGGGTTTCTACGAGCAGTACTTC. Translating it yields CASSVEAGGFYEQYF.